This T cell receptor beta chain was obtained from a study of blood T cell repertoires in COVID-19. Study at large: Acute and convalescent COVID-19 samples came from the United States, Italy and Spain. PBMCs, B-cell-depleted T cells, or T cells provided the cDNA or gDNA that made up the material.

Germline CDR1 MDHEN, CDR2 SYDVKM. The CDR3 is made up of 14 amino acids. Deletions cut 1 base from V and 8 bases from J, with 14 bases between. In the authors' workflow: Cell counts per sample came from amplifying reference gene primers. Data came from immunoSEQ multiplex PCR; TCRdb stores just in-frame clones and leaves some out. V, J and clone size reflect that table, while D and trimming were determined from the DNA. The sample consists of 250,000 to 300,000 clones, approximately 87% of them appearing once. The chain couples TRBV28 to TRBJ1-2, with D possibly TRBD1 on 5 matching bases. Sequenced material: peripheral blood. The TCR sequence derives from a man aged 55 to 70 who had recovered from COVID-19. CDR3: CASSLLGGLYGYTF. The CDR3 nucleotides read TGTGCCAGCAGTTTATTGGGGGGACTCTACGGCTACACCTTC.